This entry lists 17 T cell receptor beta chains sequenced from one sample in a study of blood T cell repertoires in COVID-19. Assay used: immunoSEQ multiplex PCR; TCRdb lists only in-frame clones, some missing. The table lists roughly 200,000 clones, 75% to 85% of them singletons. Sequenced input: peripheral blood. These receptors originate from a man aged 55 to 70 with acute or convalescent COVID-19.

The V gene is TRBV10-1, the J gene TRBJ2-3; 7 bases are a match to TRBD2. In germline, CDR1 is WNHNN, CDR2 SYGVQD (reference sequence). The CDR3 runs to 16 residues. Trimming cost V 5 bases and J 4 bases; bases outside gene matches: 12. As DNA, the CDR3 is TGCGCCAGCAGTACGGGACGGGCGGGAGTATCAGATACGCAGTATTTT. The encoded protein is CASSTGRAGVSDTQYF.

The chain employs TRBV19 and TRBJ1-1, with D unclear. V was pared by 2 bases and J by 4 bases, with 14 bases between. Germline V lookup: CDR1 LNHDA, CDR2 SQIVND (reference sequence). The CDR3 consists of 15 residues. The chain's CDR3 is CASSISPTSVTEAFF. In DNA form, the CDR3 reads TGTGCCAGTAGTATAAGTCCCACGTCGGTCACTGAAGCTTTCTTT.

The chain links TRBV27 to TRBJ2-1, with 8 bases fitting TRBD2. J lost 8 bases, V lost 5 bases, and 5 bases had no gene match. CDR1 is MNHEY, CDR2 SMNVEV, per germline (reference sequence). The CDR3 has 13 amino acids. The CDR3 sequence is CASSLLAGDEQFF. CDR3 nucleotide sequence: TGTGCCAGCAGTCTTCTAGCGGGCGATGAGCAGTTCTTC.

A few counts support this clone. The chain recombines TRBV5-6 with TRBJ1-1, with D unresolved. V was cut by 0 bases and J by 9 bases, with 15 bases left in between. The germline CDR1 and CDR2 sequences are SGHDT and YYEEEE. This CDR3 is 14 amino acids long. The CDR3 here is CASSLGFRNTKAFF. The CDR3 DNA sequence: TGTGCCAGCAGCTTGGGGTTCCGAAACACCAAAGCTTTCTTT.

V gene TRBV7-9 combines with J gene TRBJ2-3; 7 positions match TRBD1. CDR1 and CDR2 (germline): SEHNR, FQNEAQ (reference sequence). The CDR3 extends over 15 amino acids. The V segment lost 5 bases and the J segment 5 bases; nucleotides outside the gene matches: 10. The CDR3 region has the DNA TGTGCCAGCAGCATACGGACAGGTTTGAAAGATACGCAGTATTTT. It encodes CASSIRTGLKDTQYF.

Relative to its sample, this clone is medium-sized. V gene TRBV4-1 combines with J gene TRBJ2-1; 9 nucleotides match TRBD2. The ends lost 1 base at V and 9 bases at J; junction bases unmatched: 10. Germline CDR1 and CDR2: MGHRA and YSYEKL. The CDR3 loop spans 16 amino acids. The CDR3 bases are TGCGCCAGCAGCCAAGGGTGGTCTAGCGGGACAAGTGAGCAGTTCTTC. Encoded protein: CASSQGWSSGTSEQFF.

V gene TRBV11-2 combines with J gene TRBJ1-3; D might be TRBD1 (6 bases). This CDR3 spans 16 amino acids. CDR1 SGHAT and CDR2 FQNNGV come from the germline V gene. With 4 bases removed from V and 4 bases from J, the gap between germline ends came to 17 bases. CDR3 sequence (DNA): TGTGCCAGCAGCTCCAACTTACAGGGAATCGGAAACACCATATATTTT. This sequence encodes CASSSNLQGIGNTIYF.

CDR3 in DNA: TGTGCCACCAGCTCCCAAGGGCTAGCGGGAGGGAGCTCCTACAATGAGCAGTTCTTC. Residues: CATSSQGLAGGSSYNEQFF. The chain uses TRBV15 and TRBJ2-1; 12 bases map to TRBD2. Germline-derived CDR1 and CDR2 are LNHNV and YYDKDF (reference sequence). Germline trimming cut 5 bases from V and 0 bases from J; bases unmatched to any gene: 11. This CDR3 has 19 residues.

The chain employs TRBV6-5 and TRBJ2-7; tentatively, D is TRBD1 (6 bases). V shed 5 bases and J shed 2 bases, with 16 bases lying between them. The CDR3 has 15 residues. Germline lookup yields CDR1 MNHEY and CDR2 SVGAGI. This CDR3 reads CASSRTTGPTYEQYF. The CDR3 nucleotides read TGTGCCAGCAGTCGGACGACAGGCCCAACCTACGAGCAGTACTTC.

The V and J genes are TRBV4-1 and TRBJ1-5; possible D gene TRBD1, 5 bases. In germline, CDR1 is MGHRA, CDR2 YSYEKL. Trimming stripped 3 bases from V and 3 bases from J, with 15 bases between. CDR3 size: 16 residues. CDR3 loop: CASSQPGFSSNQPQHF. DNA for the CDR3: TGCGCCAGCAGCCAGCCAGGGTTCTCTTCCAATCAGCCCCAGCATTTT.

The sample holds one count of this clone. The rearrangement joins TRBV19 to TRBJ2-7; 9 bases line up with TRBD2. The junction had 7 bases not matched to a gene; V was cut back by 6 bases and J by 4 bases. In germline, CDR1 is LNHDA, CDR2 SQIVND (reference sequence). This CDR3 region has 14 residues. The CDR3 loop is CASSQTSGRYEQYF. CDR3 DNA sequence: TGTGCCAGTAGCCAGACTAGCGGCAGGTACGAGCAGTACTTC.

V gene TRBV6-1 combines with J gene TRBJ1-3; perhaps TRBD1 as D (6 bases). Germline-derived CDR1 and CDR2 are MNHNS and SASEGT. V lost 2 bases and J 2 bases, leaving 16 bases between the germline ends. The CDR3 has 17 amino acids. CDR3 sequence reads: CASSEMRQGKPGNTIYF. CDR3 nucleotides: TGTGCCAGCAGTGAAATGCGGCAGGGGAAGCCTGGAAACACCATATATTTT.

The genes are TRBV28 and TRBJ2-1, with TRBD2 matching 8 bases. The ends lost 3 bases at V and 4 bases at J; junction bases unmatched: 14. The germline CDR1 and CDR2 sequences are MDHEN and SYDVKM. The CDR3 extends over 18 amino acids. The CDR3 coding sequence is TGTGCCAGCAGTTTCTCTCCTCATTCTAGCGGGTATTACAATGAGCAGTTCTTC. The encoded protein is CASSFSPHSSGYYNEQFF. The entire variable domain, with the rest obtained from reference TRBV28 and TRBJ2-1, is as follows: DVKVTQSSRYLVKRTGEKVFLECVQDMDHENMFWYRQDPGLGLRLIYFSYDVKMKEKGDIPEGYSVSREKKERFSLILESASTNQTSMYLCASSFSPHSSGYYNEQFFGPGTRLTVL.

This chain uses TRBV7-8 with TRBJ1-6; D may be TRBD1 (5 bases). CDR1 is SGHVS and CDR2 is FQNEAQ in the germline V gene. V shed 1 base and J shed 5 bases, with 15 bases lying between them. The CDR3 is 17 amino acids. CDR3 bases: TGTGCCAGCAGCTTAGAATGGGGGGGAACCAATAATTCACCCCTCCACTTT. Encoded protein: CASSLEWGGTNNSPLHF. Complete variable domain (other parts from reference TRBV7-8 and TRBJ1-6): GAGVSQSPRYKVAKRGQDVALRCDPISGHVSLFWYQQALGQGPEFLTYFQNEAQLDKSGLPSDRFFAERPEGSVSTLKIQRTQQEDSAVYLCASSLEWGGTNNSPLHFGNGTRLTVT.

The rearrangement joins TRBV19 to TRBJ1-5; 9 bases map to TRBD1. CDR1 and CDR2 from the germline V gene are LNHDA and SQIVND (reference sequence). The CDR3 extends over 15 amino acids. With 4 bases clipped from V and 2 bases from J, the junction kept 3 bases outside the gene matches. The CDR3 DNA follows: TGTGCCAGTAGTAGGGGACAGGGTCGCAATCAGCCCCAGCATTTT. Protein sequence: CASSRGQGRNQPQHF.

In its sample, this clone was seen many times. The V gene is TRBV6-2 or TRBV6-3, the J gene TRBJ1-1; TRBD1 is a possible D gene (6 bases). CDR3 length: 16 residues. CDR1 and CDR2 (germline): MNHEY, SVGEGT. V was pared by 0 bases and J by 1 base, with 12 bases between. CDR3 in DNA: TGTGCCAGCAGTTACTCGCAGACAGGCACGAACACTGAAGCTTTCTTT. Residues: CASSYSQTGTNTEAFF.

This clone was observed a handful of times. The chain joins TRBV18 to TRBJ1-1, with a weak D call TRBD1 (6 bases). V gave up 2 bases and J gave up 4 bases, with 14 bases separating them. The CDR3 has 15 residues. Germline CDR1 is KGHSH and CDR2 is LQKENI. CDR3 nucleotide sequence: TGTGCCAGCTCACCAAAGACAGGCGGGAGCACTGAAGCTTTCTTT. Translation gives CASSPKTGGSTEAFF.